The 20 T cell receptor beta chains below come from one sample, sequenced in a study of technical replicates of blood from a few donors. Generated by immunoSEQ multiplex PCR, the TCRdb table keeps only in-frame clones and is missing some. The profile shows around 67,000 clones, just under 97% of them singletons. The sequenced sample was T cells isolated from PBMCs. The receptor set was obtained from a human donor in good health.

V gene TRBV11-2 combines with J gene TRBJ1-5, with 8 positions matching TRBD1. V lost 5 bases to trimming and J lost 5 bases; unmatched junction nucleotides: 8. Germline CDR1 reads SGHAT; CDR2 reads FQNNGV. The CDR3 has 15 residues. Here the CDR3 reads CASSISSGGDQPQHF. As DNA, the CDR3 is TGTGCCAGCAGCATCTCGTCAGGGGGCGATCAGCCCCAGCATTTT.

The chain employs TRBV6-1 and TRBJ2-1; tentative D call: TRBD2 (7 bases). CDR1 is MNHNS and CDR2 is SASEGT in the germline V gene. The CDR3 contains 18 residues. The V end was cut by 2 bases, the J end by 5 bases, with 22 bases between. The CDR3 DNA follows: TGTGCCAGCAGTGAATTAACTTCGGGGGGCCCGATCGACAATGAGCAGTTCTTC. Protein: CASSELTSGGPIDNEQFF.

This clone has only one observation. V usage is TRBV27 and J usage is TRBJ1-5, with TRBD1 matching over 7 bases. Germline trimming cut 8 bases from V and 0 bases from J; bases unmatched to any gene: 13. The CDR3 is 17 amino acids. Germline V gives CDR1 MNHEY, CDR2 SMNVEV (reference sequence). CDR3 coding DNA: TGTGCCAGCGGAAGGCTAAGACAGGGAGATAGCAATCAGCCCCAGCATTTT. Its translation is CASGRLRQGDSNQPQHF.

The CDR3, as DNA: TGCAGCCTAACTCCTCTTGGGAACACTGAAGCTTTCTTT. Its protein is CSLTPLGNTEAFF. V is TRBV29-1 and J is TRBJ1-1; no clear D gene. CDR1 SQVTM and CDR2 ANQGSEA come from the germline V gene. The ends were cut back, 8 bases at V and 1 base at J, with 14 bases in the middle. The CDR3 has 13 amino acids.

This clone was observed a single time. The chain is built from TRBV2 and TRBJ1-6; TRBD1 is a possible D gene (6 bases). Deletions cut 8 bases from V and 10 bases from J, with 18 bases between. The CDR3 is made up of 14 amino acids. CDR1 is SNHLY, CDR2 FYNNEI, per germline. CDR3 sequence: CASGGQKRKSPLHF. CDR3 bases: TGTGCCAGCGGCGGACAGAAGCGGAAATCACCCCTCCACTTT.

This clone was seen just once. The chain has TRBV4-1 and TRBJ2-1, with D possibly TRBD1 on 5 matching bases. Germline lookup yields CDR1 MGHRA and CDR2 YSYEKL. Trimming stripped 3 bases from V and 4 bases from J, with 13 bases between. The CDR3 is made up of 15 amino acids. CDR3 bases: TGCGCCAGCAGCCAGGAAGGGGTGATATACAATGAGCAGTTCTTC. This translates into CASSQEGVIYNEQFF.

The count of this clone is one. The chain recombines TRBV6-1 with TRBJ1-6; the match to TRBD1 covers 9 bases. The J segment lost 4 bases and the V segment lost 5 bases, leaving 3 bases of the junction unmatched. The CDR3 runs 15 residues. Per the germline V gene, CDR1 is MNHNS and CDR2 is SASEGT. The CDR3 loop is CASSRQGGYNSPLHF. CDR3 sequence (DNA): TGTGCCAGCAGTCGACAGGGGGGGTATAATTCACCCCTCCACTTT.

The V gene is TRBV28, the J gene TRBJ1-5; TRBD1 aligns across 7 bases. There are 15 residues in the CDR3. J lost 5 bases, V lost 3 bases, and 7 bases had no gene match. Germline V gene sequence: CDR1 MDHEN, CDR2 SYDVKM. CDR3 loop: CASSFLTGLDQPQHF. The CDR3, as DNA: TGTGCCAGCAGTTTTTTGACAGGGCTGGATCAGCCCCAGCATTTT.

This sequence joins TRBV29-1 and TRBJ2-1; 12 bases match TRBD2. Trimming took 6 bases from V and 9 from J; bases not matched to a gene: 9. Germline assignment: CDR1 SQVTM and CDR2 ANQGSEA. This CDR3 has 14 residues. The CDR3: CSVDLAGGFIEQFF. In DNA form, the CDR3 reads TGCAGCGTGGACCTAGCGGGAGGGTTCATTGAGCAGTTCTTC.

This rearrangement joins TRBV27 to TRBJ2-5, with 8 nucleotides matching TRBD2. This CDR3 is 15 amino acids long. The V segment lost 2 bases and the J segment 0 bases; nucleotides outside the gene matches: 2. Germline lookup yields CDR1 MNHEY and CDR2 SMNVEV (reference sequence). Here the CDR3 DNA reads TGTGCCAGCAGTTTAATGCGGGGGGACCAAGAGACCCAGTACTTC. Protein sequence: CASSLMRGDQETQYF.

CDR3 nucleotides: TGTGCCAGCAGTTACTCGTCGACAGGGAATGGCTACACCTTC. Protein product: CASSYSSTGNGYTF. This rearrangement joins TRBV6-5 to TRBJ1-2, with 7 bases lining up with TRBD1. The CDR3 length is 14 residues. V lost 0 bases to trimming and J lost 6 bases; unmatched junction nucleotides: 4. Looked up from germline, CDR1 is MNHEY and CDR2 is SVGAGI.

The chain carries TRBV15 and TRBJ2-7; 7 bases are shared with TRBD2. Unmatched junction bases numbered 15, after V lost 3 bases and J lost 7 bases. Germline V lookup: CDR1 LNHNV, CDR2 YYDKDF (reference sequence). There are 16 residues in the CDR3. In nucleotides, the CDR3 is TGTGCCACCAGCAGTACCTTGGCAGGGAGGGACCAAGAGCAGTACTTC. Protein sequence: CATSSTLAGRDQEQYF.

The rearrangement uses TRBV11-2 and TRBJ1-5; no clear D. The CDR3 totals 18 residues. Trimming took 1 base from V and 1 from J, leaving 17 bases between them. Germline values: CDR1 SGHAT, CDR2 FQNNGV. The CDR3 DNA follows: TGTGCCAGCAGCTTAGGCCCCAGAGGGTTTAGGAGCAATCAGCCCCAGCATTTT. Translating gives CASSLGPRGFRSNQPQHF.

The rearrangement joins TRBV6-1 to TRBJ1-5; D might be TRBD1 (5 bases). Germline values: CDR1 MNHNS, CDR2 SASEGT. V shed 3 bases and J shed 4 bases, with 10 bases lying between them. The CDR3 contains 14 residues. The CDR3 protein is CASSDDSRNQPQHF. CDR3 DNA: TGTGCCAGCAGTGATGACAGCCGAAATCAGCCCCAGCATTTT.

The V and J genes are TRBV4-2 and TRBJ2-7, with 7 bases identical to TRBD1. CDR1 and CDR2 (germline): LGHNA, YNFKEQ. After removal of 4 bases from V and 1 base from J, the junction contained 7 bases not matched to a gene. The CDR3 loop spans 15 amino acids. The CDR3 spells CASSPEGGQSYEQYF. CDR3 nucleotides: TGTGCCAGCAGCCCCGAAGGGGGACAGTCCTACGAGCAGTACTTC.

The J gene is TRBJ1-4, the V gene TRBV15; D call uncertain. Germline V gives CDR1 LNHNV, CDR2 YYDKDF (reference sequence). V was pared by 3 bases and J by 8 bases, with 7 bases between. CDR3 length: 12 amino acids. This CDR3 reads CATSRAEEKLFF. CDR3 sequence (DNA): TGTGCCACCAGCAGGGCAGAAGAAAAACTGTTTTTT.

The chain has TRBV28 and TRBJ2-7, with TRBD1 matching over 8 bases. Germline V CDR1 and CDR2: MDHEN, SYDVKM. The CDR3 extends over 14 amino acids. V shed 6 bases, J shed 6 bases, and the junction held 10 bases outside the gene matches. The CDR3 nucleotides read TGTGCCAGCAGCCCACCGGGACAGGCCTCCGAGCAGTACTTC. This sequence encodes CASSPPGQASEQYF.

The genes are TRBV6-1 and TRBJ1-1, with D uncertain. Trimming left V 6 bases short and J 1 base short, with 9 bases between. There are 13 residues in the CDR3. Germline CDR1 reads MNHNS; CDR2 reads SASEGT. CDR3 loop: CASSATQNTEAFF. The CDR3 DNA reads as TGTGCCAGCAGCGCCACACAGAACACTGAAGCTTTCTTT.

Here the CDR3 reads CASSRPGQAYEQYF. In DNA form, the CDR3 reads TGTGCCAGCAGCCGCCCCGGACAAGCCTACGAGCAGTACTTC. The chain couples TRBV5-4 to TRBJ2-7; the D gene is possibly TRBD1 (5 bases). CDR1 is SGHNT, CDR2 YYREEE, per germline (reference sequence). The CDR3 is 14 amino acids. The V end was cut by 4 bases, the J end by 2 bases, with 13 bases between.

This chain joins TRBV6-6 and TRBJ1-4; D is undetermined. Germline CDR1 is MNHNY and CDR2 is SVGAGI (reference sequence). The CDR3 contains 12 residues. Trimming took 0 bases from V and 12 from J, leaving 8 bases between them. The CDR3 nucleotides are TGTGCCAGCAGTTACTCGGCGGGTGAACTGTTTTTT. Translating it yields CASSYSAGELFF.